The clone carrying this TCR beta chain was recorded many times. Its antigen is currently unknown. This sample is part of a study of blood T cells in healthy people across ages. Study-wide findings and caveats: Naive CD4+ cell counts and diversity both ran higher in long-lived than in aged donors.

Isolation yielded PBMCs, at least 6.5 million per sample, in every case. Using a J-beta primer mix together with a sample-barcoded 5' primer, a second PCR was run for about 7 to 12 cycles. TCRdb recomputed calls from the 5' RACE reads with MiXCR, one row per CDR3 protein. The sample has 450,000 to 700,000 distinct CDR3 sequences, 27% seen once. Germline lookup yields CDR1 SGHTA and CDR2 FQGNSA. The CDR3 runs 15 residues. Trimming at V came to 5 bases and at J to 7 bases, leaving 10 bases not matched to a gene. The receptor was derived from a woman in her 70s in good health. The sequencing input was blood. This chain links TRBV7-2 with TRBJ2-1; 8 nucleotides line up with TRBD1. CDR3: CASSPRTGSTNEQFF. The CDR3 coding sequence is TGTGCCAGCAGCCCGAGGACAGGGAGTACGAATGAGCAGTTCTTC.